This paragraph reports one T cell receptor beta chain. Antigen specificity is unknown. The PCR made use of 60 Vbeta and 13 Jbeta primers. Sequenced by immunoSEQ multiplex PCR; TCRdb stores in-frame clones only, minus some. Across about 130,000 clones, the top ten clones capture 1.5% to 2% of the sample. The data derive from a study of cytomegalovirus exposure and HLA in healthy donors. Across the whole study: Earlier work reported approximately 100 million unique TCR beta sequences from approximately 180 million T cells.

General observations from the study: Later on, a genetic analysis was performed. It linked a missense variant in DCLRE1C with V- and J-gene trimming of TCR beta. Upon later analysis, HLA-associated TCR beta chains proved more clonally expanded than other, equally common chains. Most TCR sequences proved rare, with some public TCRs found in many donors.

The V and J ends lost 6 bases and 1 base, in that order; junction bases with no gene match: 6. Germline CDR1 MNHNS, CDR2 SASEGT. This CDR3 is built from 14 residues. This chain links TRBV6-1 with TRBJ2-7; 7 nucleotides match TRBD1. This sequence originates from a woman between 55 and 75 years old in good health and CMV-seronegative. Sequencing was done on a sample of PBMCs. CDR3 protein: CASRGDSLSYEQYF. The CDR3 DNA follows: TGTGCCAGCAGGGGGGACAGTTTATCCTACGAGCAGTACTTC.